This TCR beta chain was sequenced during a study of cytomegalovirus exposure and HLA in healthy donors. CDR3 size: 15 residues. CDR1 and CDR2 (germline): WSHSY, SAAADI. V lost 2 bases and J lost 0, with 9 bases in between. Study results and limitations: The dataset shows that most TCR sequences were rare, while some public TCRs occurred in many donors. Through in vitro validation, a few CMV-associated chains were shown to be specific for CMV antigens.

Points on this clone: Its matching antigen is unknown.

Clones were sequenced by immunoSEQ multiplex PCR, and TCRdb holds only the in-frame ones, with some missing. The data hold roughly 100,000 clones, with around 85% observed a single time. The V gene is TRBV10-2, the J gene TRBJ2-3; D unclear. This TCR was sampled from a young man in good health and CMV-seropositive. The sequencing sample was made of PBMCs. CDR3 in amino acids: CASSELNPSTDTQYF. CDR3 in DNA: TGCGCCAGCAGTGAGCTAAATCCTAGCACAGATACGCAGTATTTT.